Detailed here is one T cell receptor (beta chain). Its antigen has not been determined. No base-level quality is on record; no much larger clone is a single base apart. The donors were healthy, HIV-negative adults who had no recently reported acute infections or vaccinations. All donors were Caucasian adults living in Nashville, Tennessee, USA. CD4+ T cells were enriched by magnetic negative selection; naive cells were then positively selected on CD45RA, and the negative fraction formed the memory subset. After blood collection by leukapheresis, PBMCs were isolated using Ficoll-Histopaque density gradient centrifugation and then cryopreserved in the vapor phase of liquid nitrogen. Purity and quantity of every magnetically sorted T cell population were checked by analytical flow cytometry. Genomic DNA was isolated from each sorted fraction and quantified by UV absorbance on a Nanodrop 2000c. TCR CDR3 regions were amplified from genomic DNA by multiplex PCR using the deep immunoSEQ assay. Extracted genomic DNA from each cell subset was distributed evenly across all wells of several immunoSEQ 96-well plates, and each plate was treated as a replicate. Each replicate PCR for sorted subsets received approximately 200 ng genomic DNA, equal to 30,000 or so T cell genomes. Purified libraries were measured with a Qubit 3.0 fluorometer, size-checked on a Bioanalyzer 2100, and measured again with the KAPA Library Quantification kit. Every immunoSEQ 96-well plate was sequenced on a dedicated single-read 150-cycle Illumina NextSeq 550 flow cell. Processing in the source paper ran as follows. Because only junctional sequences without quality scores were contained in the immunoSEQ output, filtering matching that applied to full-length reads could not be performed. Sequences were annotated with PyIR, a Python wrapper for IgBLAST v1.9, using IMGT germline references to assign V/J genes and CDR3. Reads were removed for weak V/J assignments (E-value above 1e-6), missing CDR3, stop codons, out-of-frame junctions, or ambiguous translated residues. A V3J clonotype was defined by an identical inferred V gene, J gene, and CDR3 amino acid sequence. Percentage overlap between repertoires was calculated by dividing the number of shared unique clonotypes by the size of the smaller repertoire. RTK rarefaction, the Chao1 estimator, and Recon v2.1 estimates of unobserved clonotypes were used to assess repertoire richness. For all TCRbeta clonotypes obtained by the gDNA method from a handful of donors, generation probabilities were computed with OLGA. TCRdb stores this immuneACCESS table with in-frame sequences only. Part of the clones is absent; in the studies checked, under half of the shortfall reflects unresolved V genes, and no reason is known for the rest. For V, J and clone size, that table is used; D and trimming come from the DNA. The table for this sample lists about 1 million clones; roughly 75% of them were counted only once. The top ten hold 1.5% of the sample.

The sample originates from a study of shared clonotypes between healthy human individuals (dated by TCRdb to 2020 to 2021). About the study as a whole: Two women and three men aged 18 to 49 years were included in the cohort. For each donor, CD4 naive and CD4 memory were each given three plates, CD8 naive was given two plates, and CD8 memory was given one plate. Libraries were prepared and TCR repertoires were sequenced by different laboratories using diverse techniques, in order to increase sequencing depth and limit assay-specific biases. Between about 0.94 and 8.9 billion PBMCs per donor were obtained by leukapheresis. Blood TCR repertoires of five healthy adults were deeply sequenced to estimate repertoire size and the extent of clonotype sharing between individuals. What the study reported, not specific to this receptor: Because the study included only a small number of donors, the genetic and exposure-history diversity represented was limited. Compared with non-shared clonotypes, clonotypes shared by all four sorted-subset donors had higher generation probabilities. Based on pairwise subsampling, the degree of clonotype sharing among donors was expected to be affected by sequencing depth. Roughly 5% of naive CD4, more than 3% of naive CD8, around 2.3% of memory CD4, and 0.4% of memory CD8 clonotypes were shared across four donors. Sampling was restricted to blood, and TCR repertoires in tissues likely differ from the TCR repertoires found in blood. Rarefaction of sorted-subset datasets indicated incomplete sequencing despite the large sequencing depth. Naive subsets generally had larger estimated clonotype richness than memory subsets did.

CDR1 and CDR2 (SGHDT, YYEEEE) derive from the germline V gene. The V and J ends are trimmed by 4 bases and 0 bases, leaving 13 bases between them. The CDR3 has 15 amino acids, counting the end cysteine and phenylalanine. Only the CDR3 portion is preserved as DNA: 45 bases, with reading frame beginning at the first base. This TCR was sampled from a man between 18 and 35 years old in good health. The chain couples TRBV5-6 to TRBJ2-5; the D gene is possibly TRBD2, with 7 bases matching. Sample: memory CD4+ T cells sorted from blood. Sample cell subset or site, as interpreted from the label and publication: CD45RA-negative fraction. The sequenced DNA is TGTGCCAGCAGCCGAACGGGGGGCCACCAAGAGACCCAGTACTTC. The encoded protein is CASSRTGGHQETQYF.